This TCR beta chain was identified during a study of blood T cell repertoires in COVID-19. Study as a whole: The analysed material was cDNA or gDNA that came from T cells, B-cell-depleted T cells, or PBMCs.

Participants reported their clinical history, and cohort assignment relied on those reports. Each exposed participant met a COVID-19 case in the 2 weeks preceding study entry. This clone was seen once. Between the trimmed V and J ends, which lost 5 bases and 0 bases, there was a span of 13 bases. The CDR3 is 15 residues long. Germline V CDR1 and CDR2: LNHDA, SQIVND (reference sequence). Methods used by the authors: Estimated nucleated cell counts came from reference gene primer amplification. Generated by immunoSEQ multiplex PCR, the TCRdb table keeps only in-frame clones and is missing some. V and J calls and clone size are given by that table; D and trimming were obtained from the DNA. The repertoire holds approximately 340,000 clones, approximately 91% seen once, with around 0.94% in the top ten.

This TCR was recovered from a woman aged 40 to 55 who had been exposed to COVID-19. This rearrangement joins TRBV19 to TRBJ1-2; TRBD1 is a possible D gene (6 bases). The specimen was PBMCs or T cells enriched from blood (not recorded which). The CDR3 nucleotides read TGTGCCAGTAGTTCGCCGGCAGGGGCTAACTATGGCTACACCTTC. It codes for CASSSPAGANYGYTF.